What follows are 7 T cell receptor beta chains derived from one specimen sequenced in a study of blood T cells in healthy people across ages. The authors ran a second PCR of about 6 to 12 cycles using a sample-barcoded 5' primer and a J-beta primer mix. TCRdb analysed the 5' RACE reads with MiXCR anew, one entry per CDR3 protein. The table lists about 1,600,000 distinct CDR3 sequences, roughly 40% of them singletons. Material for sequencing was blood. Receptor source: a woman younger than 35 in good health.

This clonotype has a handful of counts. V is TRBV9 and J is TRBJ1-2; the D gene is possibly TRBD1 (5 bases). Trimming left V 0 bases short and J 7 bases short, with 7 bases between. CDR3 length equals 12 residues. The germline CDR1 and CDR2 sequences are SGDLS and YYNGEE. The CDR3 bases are TGTGCCAGCAGCGTAGGACAGAGTGGCTACACCTTC. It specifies CASSVGQSGYTF. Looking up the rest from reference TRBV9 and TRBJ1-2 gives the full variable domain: DSGVTQTPKHLITATGQRVTLRCSPRSGDLSVYWYQQSLDQGLQFLIQYYNGEERAKGNILERFSAQQFPDLHSELNLSSLELGDSALYFCASSVGQSGYTFGSGTRLTVV.

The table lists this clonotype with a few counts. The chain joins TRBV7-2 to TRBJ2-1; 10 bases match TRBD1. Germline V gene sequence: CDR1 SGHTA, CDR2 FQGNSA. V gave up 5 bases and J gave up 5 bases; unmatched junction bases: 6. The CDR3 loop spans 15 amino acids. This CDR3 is CASSTWTGGNNEQFF. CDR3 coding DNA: TGTGCCAGCAGCACTTGGACAGGGGGAAACAATGAGCAGTTCTTC.

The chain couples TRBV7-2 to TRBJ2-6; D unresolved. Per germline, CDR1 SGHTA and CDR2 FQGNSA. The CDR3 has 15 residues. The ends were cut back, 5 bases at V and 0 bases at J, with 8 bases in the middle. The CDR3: CASSAFISGANVLTF. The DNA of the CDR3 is TGTGCCAGCAGCGCGTTCATCTCTGGGGCCAACGTCCTGACTTTC.

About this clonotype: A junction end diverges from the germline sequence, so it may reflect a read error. CDR3 protein: CAGSQAGEKLFF. In DNA form, the CDR3 reads TGCGCCGGCAGCCAAGCAGGTGAAAAACTGTTTTTT. V is TRBV4-1 and J is TRBJ1-4; D gene ambiguous. This CDR3 is 12 amino acids long. In germline, CDR1 is MGHRA, CDR2 YSYEKL.

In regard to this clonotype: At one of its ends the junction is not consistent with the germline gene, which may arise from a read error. The CDR3 spells CASSSLAASSYDEQFF. For the CDR3, the DNA is TGTGCCAGCAGTTCTCTAGCGGCCAGCTCCTACGATGAGCAGTTCTTC. V and J are TRBV27 and TRBJ2-1; 7 bases are shared with TRBD2. The CDR3 totals 16 residues. CDR1 MNHEY and CDR2 SMNVEV come from the germline V gene (reference sequence).

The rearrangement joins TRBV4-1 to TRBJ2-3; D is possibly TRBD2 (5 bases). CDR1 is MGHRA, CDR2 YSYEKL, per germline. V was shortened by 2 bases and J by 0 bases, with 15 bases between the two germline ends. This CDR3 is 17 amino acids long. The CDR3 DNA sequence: TGCGCCAGCAGCCAATACCTTATAGCGACTAGCACAGATACGCAGTATTTT. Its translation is CASSQYLIATSTDTQYF.

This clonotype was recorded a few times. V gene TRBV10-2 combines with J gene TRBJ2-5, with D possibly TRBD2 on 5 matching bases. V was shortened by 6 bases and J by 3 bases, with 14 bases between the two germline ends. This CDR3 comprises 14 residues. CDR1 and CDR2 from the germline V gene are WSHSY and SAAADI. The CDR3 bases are TGCGCCAGCAGCGACTATGTCGTTAAAGAGACCCAGTACTTC. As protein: CASSDYVVKETQYF.